The 21 T cell receptor beta chains below were found in one sample sequenced in a study of STAT5B mutations in CD4+ large granular lymphocyte leukemia. Sequencing was performed with immunoSEQ multiplex PCR; in TCRdb, only in-frame clones are kept and a portion is missing. The sample lists approximately 33,000 clones, about 87% occurring once. Material: CD4+ T cells from blood buffy coats. The receptor set was obtained from a human donor in good health.

The chain is built from TRBV5-1 and TRBJ2-5, with 12 bases fitting TRBD2. Germline trimming cut 4 bases from V and 5 bases from J; bases unmatched to any gene: 6. The germline V gene has CDR1 SGHRS and CDR2 YFSETQ. The CDR3 is made up of 15 amino acids. As DNA, the CDR3 is TGCGCCAGCAGCCCCCCTAGCGGGAGGGTTGAGACCCAGTACTTC. Translated: CASSPPSGRVETQYF. The full variable domain, completed using reference TRBV5-1 and TRBJ2-5, is KAGVTQTPRYLIKTRGQQVTLSCSPISGHRSVSWYQQTPGQGLQFLFEYFSETQRNKGNFPGRFSGRQFSNSRSEMNVSTLELGDSALYLCASSPPSGRVETQYFGPGTRLLVL.

For this clone: Distinct nucleotide sequences in the sample also encode this CDR3. This chain joins TRBV5-1 and TRBJ1-2; 11 bases line up with TRBD1. V shed 4 bases and J 8 bases; nucleotides not matched to a gene: 7. The germline gives CDR1 SGHRS, CDR2 YFSETQ. The CDR3 sequence is 14 residues long. Here the CDR3 DNA reads TGCGCCAGCAGCCTGGACAGGGGGCTTGAGGGCTACACCTTC. It specifies CASSLDRGLEGYTF.

The chain recombines TRBV11-2 with TRBJ2-7; 8 nucleotides match TRBD1. The CDR3 totals 16 residues. V shed 5 bases, J shed 6 bases, and the junction held 15 bases outside the gene matches. Germline lookup yields CDR1 SGHAT and CDR2 FQNNGV. The CDR3 spells CASSPSGGGTAFEQYF. In DNA form, the CDR3 reads TGTGCCAGCAGCCCCTCAGGGGGCGGGACGGCCTTCGAGCAGTACTTC.

V is TRBV5-4 and J is TRBJ2-4; the D is unclear. Germline V CDR1 and CDR2: SGHNT, YYREEE (reference sequence). Trimming took 4 bases from V and 4 from J, leaving 15 bases between them. CDR3 length: 15 residues. CDR3 coding DNA: TGTGCCAGCAGCCAATACCTGGTGGGAAAAAACATTCAGTACTTC. It translates to CASSQYLVGKNIQYF.

This rearrangement joins TRBV27 to TRBJ2-7; TRBD1 might be the D (5 bases). V lost 7 bases and J 2 bases, leaving 12 bases between the germline ends. Germline CDR1 and CDR2: MNHEY and SMNVEV (reference sequence). The CDR3 consists of 13 residues. CDR3 in DNA: TGTGCCAGCATCAGGGTAGGGACCTACGAGCAGTACTTC. It is translated as CASIRVGTYEQYF.

The chain carries TRBV18 and TRBJ1-5; unclear D gene. Trimming pared 2 bases from V and 4 bases from J, leaving 12 bases between. There are 15 residues in the CDR3. The germline gives CDR1 KGHSH, CDR2 LQKENI. CDR3 coding DNA: TGTGCCAGCTCACCAGAGGGTTCCGGGAATCAGCCCCAGCATTTT. Its translation: CASSPEGSGNQPQHF.

CDR3 protein: CASSQDPLIAETQYF. The CDR3 nucleotides read TGTGCCAGCAGCCAAGACCCCCTTATTGCAGAGACCCAGTACTTC. The genes are TRBV14 and TRBJ2-5; no reliable D call. Germline V gene data show CDR1 as SGHDN and CDR2 as FVKESK. V was pared by 0 bases and J by 4 bases, with 12 bases between. The CDR3 covers 15 residues.

The rearrangement links TRBV2 to TRBJ2-7; perhaps TRBD2 as D (7 bases). The CDR3 runs 14 residues. Trimming shortened V by 7 bases and J by 6 bases, and 19 bases separated the two germline ends. Germline loops: CDR1 SNHLY, CDR2 FYNNEI. CDR3 sequence: CASKTGTTGREQYF. The CDR3, as DNA: TGTGCCAGCAAAACAGGGACTACCGGACGCGAGCAGTACTTC.

The chain uses TRBV6-6 and TRBJ2-4; tentative D call: TRBD2 (6 bases). The germline gives CDR1 MNHNY, CDR2 SVGAGI (reference sequence). The CDR3 runs to 14 residues. The V end was cut by 7 bases, the J end by 6 bases, with 16 bases between. The CDR3 loop is CASKGGNSGNIQYF. CDR3 sequence (DNA): TGTGCCAGCAAAGGAGGAAATAGCGGAAACATTCAGTACTTC.

The chain joins TRBV15 to TRBJ1-3; possibly TRBD1 for D (5 bases). Germline lookup yields CDR1 LNHNV and CDR2 YYDKDF (reference sequence). This CDR3 is 15 amino acids long. V was trimmed by 0 bases and J by 1 base, leaving 7 bases between them. The CDR3 coding sequence is TGTGCCACCAGCAGAGATTCAGGGTCTGGAAACACCATATATTTT. This encodes CATSRDSGSGNTIYF.

The chain couples TRBV5-1 to TRBJ2-5; D is unclear. The V gene lost 4 bases and the J gene lost 2 bases, with 6 bases spanning the gap. The CDR3 length is 12 residues. Per the germline V gene, CDR1 is SGHRS and CDR2 is YFSETQ. CDR3 nucleotide sequence: TGCGCCAGCAGCGTGGGGCAAGAGACCCAGTACTTC. It yields the protein CASSVGQETQYF.

This clone was seen only once. The chain has TRBV6-5 and TRBJ2-5; 7 bases align to TRBD2. TRBJ2-7 explains the end of the DNA better; the J call may be wrong. The CDR3 length is 15 residues. Germline V gives CDR1 MNHEY, CDR2 SVGAGI. CDR3 sequence: CASSYSGGVGYEQYF. Written as DNA, the CDR3 is TGTGCCAGCAGTTACTCGGGGGGGGTCGGGTACGAGCAGTACTTC.

This chain links TRBV9 with TRBJ1-4, with D unresolved. Germline V CDR1 and CDR2: SGDLS, YYNGEE. This CDR3 is 13 amino acids long. V lost 4 bases, J lost 10 bases, and 14 bases lay in between. The CDR3 is CASSPETYGKLFF. The CDR3 nucleotides read TGTGCCAGCAGCCCGGAGACATACGGAAAACTGTTTTTT.

The chain combines TRBV2 with TRBJ1-4, with D possibly being TRBD1 (5 bases). The germline V and J ends were trimmed by 7 bases and 8 bases, with 14 bases remaining between them. The germline CDR1 and CDR2 sequences are SNHLY and FYNNEI. The CDR3 spans 13 residues. The CDR3 DNA reads TGTGCCAGCATATGGCAGGGAACCGAAAAACTGTTTTTT. It is translated as CASIWQGTEKLFF.

This clone has a single count. The chain has TRBV2 and TRBJ2-2; D is possibly TRBD1 (5 bases). With 2 bases removed from V and 1 base from J, the gap between germline ends came to 8 bases. Looked up from germline, CDR1 is SNHLY and CDR2 is FYNNEI. The CDR3 is 15 amino acids. The CDR3 DNA sequence: TGTGCCAGCAGTGAACAGGGCCAGAACACCGGGGAGCTGTTTTTT. It specifies CASSEQGQNTGELFF. Based on the CDR3 plus reference TRBV2 and TRBJ2-2, the full variable domain is EPEVTQTPSHQVTQMGQEVILRCVPISNHLYFYWYRQILGQKVEFLVSFYNNEISEKSEIFDDQFSVERPDGSNFTLKIRSTKLEDSAMYFCASSEQGQNTGELFFGEGSRLTVL.

This chain joins TRBV11-3 and TRBJ2-4; 7 bases map to TRBD1. CDR3 length: 17 amino acids. The V gene end was trimmed by 1 base and the J gene end by 1 base; junction bases not matched to a gene: 7. Germline V gives CDR1 SGHNT, CDR2 YENEEA. This CDR3 reads CASSLGAGRGAKNIQYF. The CDR3 region has the DNA TGTGCCAGCAGCTTAGGTGCAGGCAGGGGGGCCAAAAACATTCAGTACTTC.

This clone was counted a few times. The rearrangement joins TRBV20-1 to TRBJ1-4; perhaps TRBD1 as D (5 bases). The germline CDR1 and CDR2 sequences are DFQATT and SNEGSKA (reference sequence). V dropped 6 bases and J dropped 8 bases, with 10 bases sitting between them. This CDR3 comprises 11 residues. The CDR3 loop reads CSAVGEEKLFF. CDR3 nucleotide sequence: TGCAGTGCCGTGGGGGAAGAAAAACTGTTTTTT.

The chain carries TRBV5-6 and TRBJ2-1, with TRBD2 identical over 10 bases. Germline trimming cut 3 bases from V and 4 bases from J; bases unmatched to any gene: 4. CDR3 size: 15 residues. Germline-derived CDR1 and CDR2 are SGHDT and YYEEEE. CDR3 sequence reads: CASSWLAGVYNEQFF. The CDR3 bases are TGTGCCAGCAGCTGGCTAGCGGGAGTTTACAATGAGCAGTTCTTC.

The chain recombines TRBV4-3 with TRBJ2-5, with D tentatively TRBD1 (6 bases). Germline assignment: CDR1 LGHNA and CDR2 YSLEER. The CDR3 totals 15 residues. V was trimmed by 4 bases and J by 4 bases, leaving 16 bases between them. As DNA, the CDR3 is TGCGCCAGCAGCCCCCAATTGGGGGCAGGAGAGACCCAGTACTTC. Translated, it gives CASSPQLGAGETQYF.

V gene TRBV13 combines with J gene TRBJ2-3; 8 positions agree with TRBD2. CDR1 and CDR2 from the germline V gene are PRHDT and FYEKMQ (reference sequence). CDR3 length: 15 residues. The J segment lost 4 bases and the V segment lost 5 bases, leaving 8 bases of the junction unmatched. CDR3 coding DNA: TGTGCCAGCAGCCACAAGCGGGGGTCGGCAGATACGCAGTATTTT. It codes for CASSHKRGSADTQYF. The full variable domain, its missing parts supplied by reference TRBV13 and TRBJ2-3, is AAGVIQSPRHLIKEKRETATLKCYPIPRHDTVYWYQQGPGQDPQFLISFYEKMQSDKGSIPDRFSAQQFSDYHSELNMSSLELGDSALYFCASSHKRGSADTQYFGPGTRLTVL.

The V call is TRBV10-3, the J call TRBJ2-3; unclear D gene. Germline CDR1 ENHRY, CDR2 SYGVKD. This CDR3 region has 15 residues. V dropped 3 bases and J dropped 1 base, with 11 bases sitting between them. The CDR3 region has the DNA TGTGCCATCAGTGATGCCCAGGCCGGCACAGATACGCAGTATTTT. This gives the protein CAISDAQAGTDTQYF.